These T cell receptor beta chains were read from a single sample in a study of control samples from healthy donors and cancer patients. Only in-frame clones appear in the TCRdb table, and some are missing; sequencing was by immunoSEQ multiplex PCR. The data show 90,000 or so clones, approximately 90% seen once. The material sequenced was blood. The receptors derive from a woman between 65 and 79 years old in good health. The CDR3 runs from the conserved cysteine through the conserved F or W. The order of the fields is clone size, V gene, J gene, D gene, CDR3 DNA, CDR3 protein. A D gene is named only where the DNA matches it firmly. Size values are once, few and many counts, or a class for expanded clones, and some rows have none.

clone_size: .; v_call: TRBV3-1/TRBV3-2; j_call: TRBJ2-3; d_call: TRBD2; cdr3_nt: TGTGCCAGCAGCGATCGGACTAGGGATTCCGATACGCAGTATTTT; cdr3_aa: CASSDRTRDSDTQYF
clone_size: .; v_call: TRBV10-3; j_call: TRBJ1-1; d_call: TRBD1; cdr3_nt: TGTGCCATCAGTGAGTCGATCGCAGGGGGCGCGAACACTGAAGCTTTCTTT; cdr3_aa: CAISESIAGGANTEAFF
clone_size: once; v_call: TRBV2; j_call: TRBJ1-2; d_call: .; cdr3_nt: TGTGCCAGCACCCTGGACGGAACTAACTATGGCTACACCTTC; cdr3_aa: CASTLDGTNYGYTF
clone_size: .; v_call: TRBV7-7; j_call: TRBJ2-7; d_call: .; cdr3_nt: TGTGCTAGCAGCCCCGAGGTGGGCAGGGGCTCCTACGAGCAGTACTTC; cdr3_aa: CASSPEVGRGSYEQYF
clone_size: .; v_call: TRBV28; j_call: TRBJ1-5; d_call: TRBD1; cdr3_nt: TGTGCCAGCAGTTCCCCCGGGACAGGACATCAGCCCCAGCATTTT; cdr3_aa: CASSSPGTGHQPQHF
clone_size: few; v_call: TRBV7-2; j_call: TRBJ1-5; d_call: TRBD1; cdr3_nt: TGTGCCAGCAGCCCAGGGACAGGGGGTCAGCCCCAGCATTTT; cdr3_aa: CASSPGTGGQPQHF
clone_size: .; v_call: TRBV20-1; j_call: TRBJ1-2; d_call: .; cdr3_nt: TGCAGTGCTAGTGGGGGCTATGGCTACACCTTC; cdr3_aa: CSASGGYGYTF
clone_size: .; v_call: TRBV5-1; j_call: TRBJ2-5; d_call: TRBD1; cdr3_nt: TGCGCCAGCAGCGGATTTGGACAGGGGGCAGGGGAGACCCAGTACTTC; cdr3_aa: CASSGFGQGAGETQYF
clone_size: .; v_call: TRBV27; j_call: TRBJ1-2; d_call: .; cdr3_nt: TGTGCCAGCAGTTCCACAGGGAACTATGGCTACACCTTC; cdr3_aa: CASSSTGNYGYTF
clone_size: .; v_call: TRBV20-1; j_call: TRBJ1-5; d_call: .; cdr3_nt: TGCAGTGCTAGTTCCAGGCAGCAACAGCCCCAGCATTTT; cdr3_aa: CSASSRQQQPQHF
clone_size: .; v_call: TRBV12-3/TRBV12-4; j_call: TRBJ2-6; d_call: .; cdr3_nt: TGTGCCAGCACGGAACCCGGGGCCAACGTCCTGACTTTC; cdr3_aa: CASTEPGANVLTF
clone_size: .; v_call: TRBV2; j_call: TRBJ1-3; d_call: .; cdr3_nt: TGTGCCAGCAGCCTTACAAGGATCGTAAATATCTCTGGAAACACCATATATTTT; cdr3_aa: CASSLTRIVNISGNTIYF
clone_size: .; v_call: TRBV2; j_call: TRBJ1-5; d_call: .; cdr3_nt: TGTGCCAGCAGAGGAGGGGAGCAGCGGGGTCAGCCCCAGCATTTT; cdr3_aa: CASRGGEQRGQPQHF
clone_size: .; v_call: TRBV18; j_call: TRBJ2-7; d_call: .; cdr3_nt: TGTGCCAGCTCACCACCGTTCCAGCCCTACGAGCAGTACTTC; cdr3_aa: CASSPPFQPYEQYF
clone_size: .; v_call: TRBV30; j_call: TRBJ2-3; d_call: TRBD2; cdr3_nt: TGTGCCTGGAGGACAGCGGGAGCCACAGATACGCAGTATTTT; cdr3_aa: CAWRTAGATDTQYF